The 18 T cell receptor beta chains below were found in one sample sequenced in a study of blood T cell repertoires in COVID-19. Libraries were prepared by immunoSEQ multiplex PCR; TCRdb keeps only in-frame clonotypes and omits some of them. The top ten clones hold around 2.1% of a sample with 250,000 to 300,000 clones, approximately 88% of them seen once. The sequencing input was peripheral blood. All receptors derive from a man aged 50-60 years with acute or convalescent COVID-19.

This chain connects TRBV6-5 to TRBJ2-7; 9 bases agree with TRBD1. The V segment lost 7 bases and the J segment 3 bases; nucleotides outside the gene matches: 7. The germline V gene has CDR1 MNHEY and CDR2 SVGAGI. The CDR3 extends over 14 amino acids. In nucleotides, the CDR3 is TGTGCCAGCATCAGCCGGGACAGGGACTACGAGCAGTACTTC. Protein: CASISRDRDYEQYF.

The chain combines TRBV5-4 with TRBJ1-4; D perhaps matches TRBD1 (6 bases). The CDR3 has 17 amino acids. The germline V and J ends were trimmed by 0 bases and 7 bases, with 19 bases remaining between them. Per the germline V gene, CDR1 is SGHNT and CDR2 is YYREEE (reference sequence). The CDR3 here is CASSLAVRGSGSEKLFF. DNA of the CDR3: TGTGCCAGCAGCTTGGCCGTCAGGGGTTCGGGAAGTGAAAAACTGTTTTTT.

The chain combines TRBV5-6 with TRBJ1-1; D may be TRBD1 (6 bases). The V end was cut by 5 bases, the J end by 5 bases, with 22 bases between. This CDR3 contains 16 residues. CDR1 is SGHDT, CDR2 YYEEEE, per germline. CDR3 sequence (DNA): TGTGCCAGCAGAAGACGGGCAGGGGTGGGAACGACTGAAGCTTTCTTT. Translated: CASRRRAGVGTTEAFF. Complete variable domain (other parts from reference TRBV5-6 and TRBJ1-1): DAGVTQSPTHLIKTRGQQVTLRCSPKSGHDTVSWYQQALGQGPQFIFQYYEEEERQRGNFPDRFSGHQFPNYSSELNVNALLLGDSALYLCASRRRAGVGTTEAFFGQGTRLTVV.

CDR3 nucleotide sequence: TGTGCCAGCAGCTTAACCCGGGGAGGGATGATGTATGGCTACACCTTC. Protein product: CASSLTRGGMMYGYTF. The genes are TRBV7-9 and TRBJ1-2, with D unclear. This CDR3 region has 16 residues. Per germline, CDR1 SEHNR and CDR2 FQNEAQ (reference sequence). The V end lost 2 bases, the J end lost 5 bases, and 18 bases lay between the germline ends.

Only a few counts were recorded for this clone. The chain is built from TRBV4-1 and TRBJ2-7; a possible D gene is TRBD2 (5 bases). V shed 1 base and J shed 2 bases, with 24 bases lying between them. This CDR3 region has 19 residues. The germline V gene has CDR1 MGHRA and CDR2 YSYEKL. CDR3 in amino acids: CASSQVGGRNRANPYEQYF. The CDR3 coding sequence is TGCGCCAGCAGCCAAGTAGGCGGGCGCAACCGCGCCAACCCCTACGAGCAGTACTTC.

V and J are TRBV5-4 and TRBJ2-1; D is ambiguous. The CDR3 extends over 12 amino acids. The germline V and J ends were trimmed by 1 base and 5 bases, with 4 bases remaining between them. Germline-derived CDR1 and CDR2 are SGHNT and YYREEE (reference sequence). The CDR3 nucleotides read TGTGCCAGCAGCTTGATCAACAATGAGCAGTTCTTC. Amino acid sequence: CASSLINNEQFF.

This chain connects TRBV4-2 to TRBJ1-2, with D tentatively TRBD1 (6 bases). This CDR3 has 15 amino acids. Trimming left V 0 bases short and J 8 bases short, with 16 bases between. Germline V gives CDR1 LGHNA, CDR2 YNFKEQ. This CDR3 is CASSQDTASTGGYTF. Written as DNA, the CDR3 is TGTGCCAGCAGCCAAGATACAGCTTCTACAGGGGGCTACACCTTC.

This chain connects TRBV19 to TRBJ1-1, with D hard to call. The CDR3 is 12 amino acids. Germline V gene sequence: CDR1 LNHDA, CDR2 SQIVND (reference sequence). Trimming took 5 bases from V and 5 from J, leaving 9 bases between them. The CDR3, as DNA: TGTGCCAGTAGTCGGGGTGGGACTGAAGCTTTCTTT. Translation: CASSRGGTEAFF.

The CDR3 is CASSPGQRSTDTQYF. CDR3 coding DNA: TGTGCCAGCTCACCGGGACAGCGTAGCACAGATACGCAGTATTTT. The J gene is TRBJ2-3, the V gene TRBV18; 7 positions agree with TRBD1. CDR1 is KGHSH and CDR2 is LQKENI in the germline V gene. Unmatched junction bases numbered 3, after V lost 3 bases and J lost 0 bases. This CDR3 contains 15 residues.

The V gene is TRBV6-6, the J gene TRBJ1-3; 9 bases line up with TRBD1. This CDR3 contains 15 residues. Germline V gene sequence: CDR1 MNHNY, CDR2 SVGAGI (reference sequence). V trimming: 7 bases; J trimming: 0 bases; junction bases outside the gene matches: 4. CDR3 region: CASTWTGDSGNTIYF. The CDR3 region has the DNA TGTGCCAGCACCTGGACAGGGGACTCTGGAAACACCATATATTTT.

In its sample, this clone was seen once. The gene calls are TRBV11-2 and TRBJ2-7, with D uncertain. Germline lookup yields CDR1 SGHAT and CDR2 FQNNGV. The CDR3 contains 13 residues. Trimming stripped 3 bases from V and 2 bases from J, with 8 bases between. The CDR3 loop reads CASSFEAAYEQYF. DNA for the CDR3: TGTGCCAGCAGCTTTGAGGCAGCCTACGAGCAGTACTTC.

This chain links TRBV29-1 with TRBJ1-1, with D uncertain. The CDR3 contains 13 residues. CDR1 is SQVTM and CDR2 is ANQGSEA in the germline V gene. V gave up 2 bases and J gave up 5 bases, with 12 bases separating them. The CDR3 DNA follows: TGCAGCGTTGAAAGCCCCCCGGGAACTGAAGCTTTCTTT. Protein sequence: CSVESPPGTEAFF.

The J gene is TRBJ2-5, the V gene TRBV2, with 9 nucleotides matching TRBD2. The CDR3 sequence is 14 residues long. CDR1 is SNHLY and CDR2 is FYNNEI in the germline V gene. Trimming cost V 8 bases and J 5 bases; bases outside gene matches: 9. As DNA, the CDR3 is TGTGCCAGCTGGGCTAGCGGGGCGGGGGAGACCCAGTACTTC. Translating it yields CASWASGAGETQYF.

This clone was seen only once. The V call is TRBV4-2, the J call TRBJ1-6, with D maybe TRBD1 (5 bases). Germline-derived CDR1 and CDR2 are LGHNA and YNFKEQ. Trimming shortened V by 0 bases and J by 4 bases, and 10 bases separated the two germline ends. The CDR3 length is 16 residues. The CDR3 is CASSQEQDPYNSPLHF. CDR3 sequence (DNA): TGTGCCAGCAGCCAAGAACAGGACCCGTATAATTCACCCCTCCACTTT.

The CDR3 loop is CASSSTGGYTIYF. CDR3 coding DNA: TGTGCCAGCAGTTCCACGGGCGGGTACACCATATATTTT. The genes are TRBV12-3 or TRBV12-4 and TRBJ1-3; unclear D gene. This CDR3 has 13 residues. Trimming pared 4 bases from V and 8 bases from J, leaving 12 bases between.

The chain couples TRBV13 to TRBJ2-2, with 7 bases identical to TRBD2. This CDR3 is 15 amino acids long. Germline values: CDR1 PRHDT, CDR2 FYEKMQ (reference sequence). V was clipped by 8 bases and J by 0 bases; unmatched bases: 6. The chain's CDR3 is CASGWGGTNTGELFF. As DNA, the CDR3 is TGTGCCAGCGGATGGGGGGGAACGAACACCGGGGAGCTGTTTTTT.

The chain joins TRBV3-1 (or the pseudogene TRBV3-2) to TRBJ2-5; D may be TRBD1 (5 bases). Trimming left V 0 bases short and J 0 bases short, with 8 bases between. This CDR3 contains 15 residues. Germline V gives CDR1 LGHDT, CDR2 YNNKEL (reference sequence). CDR3: CASSQDAQDQETQYF. CDR3 bases: TGTGCCAGCAGCCAAGATGCACAGGACCAAGAGACCCAGTACTTC.

The chain couples TRBV5-8 to TRBJ2-2; unclear D gene. CDR1 is SGHTS and CDR2 is YDEGEE in the germline V gene. This CDR3 comprises 15 residues. V lost 5 bases to trimming and J lost 4 bases, with 15 bases between them. The CDR3 region is CASRLDRPGTGELFF. Written as DNA, the CDR3 is TGTGCCAGCAGACTCGACCGTCCGGGCACCGGGGAGCTGTTTTTT.